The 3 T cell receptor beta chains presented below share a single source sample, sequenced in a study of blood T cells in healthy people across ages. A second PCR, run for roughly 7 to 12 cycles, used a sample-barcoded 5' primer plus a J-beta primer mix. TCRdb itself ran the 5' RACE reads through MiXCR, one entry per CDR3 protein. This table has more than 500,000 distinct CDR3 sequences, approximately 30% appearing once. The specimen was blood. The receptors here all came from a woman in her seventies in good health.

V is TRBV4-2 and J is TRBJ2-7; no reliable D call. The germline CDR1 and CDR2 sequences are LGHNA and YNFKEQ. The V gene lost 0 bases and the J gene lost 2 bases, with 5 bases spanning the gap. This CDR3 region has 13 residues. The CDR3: CASSQDGAYEQYF. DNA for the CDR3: TGTGCCAGCAGCCAAGATGGAGCCTACGAGCAGTACTTC.

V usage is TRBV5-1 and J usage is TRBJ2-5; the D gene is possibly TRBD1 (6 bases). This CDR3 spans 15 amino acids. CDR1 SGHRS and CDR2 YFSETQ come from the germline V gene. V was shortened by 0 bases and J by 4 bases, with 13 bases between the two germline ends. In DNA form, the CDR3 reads TGCGCCAGCAGCTTGGGGCGGACAGTAAGAGAGACCCAGTACTTC. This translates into CASSLGRTVRETQYF.

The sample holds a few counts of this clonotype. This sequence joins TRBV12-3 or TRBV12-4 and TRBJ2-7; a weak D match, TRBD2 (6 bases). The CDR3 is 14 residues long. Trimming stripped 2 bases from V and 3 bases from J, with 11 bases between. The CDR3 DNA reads TGTGCCAGCAGTTTATCGGGACTCATCTACGAGCAGTACTTC. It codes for CASSLSGLIYEQYF.